This record covers a single T cell receptor beta chain. What it binds is unknown. This entry comes from a study of cytomegalovirus exposure and HLA in healthy donors. Study-level points and caveats: Reports showed the classifier diagnosing cytomegalovirus status with high specificity and sensitivity. More than 150 TCR beta chains were listed as cytomegalovirus-associated. Among TCR sequences, most were rare, though some public TCRs appeared in many donors. Clusters of TCRs from the first cohort tended to co-occur in the roughly 120 validation repertoires (as a later analysis found).

Profiled with immunoSEQ multiplex PCR; TCRdb holds only in-frame clones, not every one. In the table there are 110,000 to 150,000 clones, 75% to 90% of which are singletons. Sequenced input: PBMCs. The clonotype comes from a woman aged 18 to 35 in good health and CMV-seropositive.

The CDR3 spells CASAPGQGWDEQYF. CDR3 DNA sequence: TGTGCTAGTGCCCCCGGACAGGGGTGGGACGAGCAGTACTTC. The genes are TRBV12-5 and TRBJ2-7; 9 bases line up with TRBD1. In germline, CDR1 is LGHNT, CDR2 FRNRAP. With 7 bases clipped from V and 5 bases from J, the junction kept 9 bases outside the gene matches. This CDR3 is 14 amino acids long.